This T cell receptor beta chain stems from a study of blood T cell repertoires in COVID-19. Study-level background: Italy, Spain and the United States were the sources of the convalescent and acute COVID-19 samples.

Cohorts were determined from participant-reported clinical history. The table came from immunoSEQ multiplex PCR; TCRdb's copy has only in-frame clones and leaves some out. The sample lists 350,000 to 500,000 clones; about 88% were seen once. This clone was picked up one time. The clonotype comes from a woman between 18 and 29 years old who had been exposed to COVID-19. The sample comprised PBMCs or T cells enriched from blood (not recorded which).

The CDR3 here is CASSVAVGYTF. CDR3 nucleotides: TGTGCCAGCAGCGTAGCAGTGGGCTACACCTTC. The chain combines TRBV9 with TRBJ1-2, with D hard to call. CDR1 and CDR2 (germline): SGDLS, YYNGEE. The CDR3 is 11 amino acids. Trimming shortened V by 0 bases and J by 8 bases, and 5 bases separated the two germline ends.